What follows is one TCR beta chain and its context. Its cognate antigen is unknown. Clones were read by immunoSEQ multiplex PCR, and TCRdb kept only the in-frame ones, dropping some. The sample records approximately 94,000 clones, about 93% being singletons. These data belong to a study of OX40 agonist ivuxolimab in advanced cancers. Study context: An agonistic anti-OX40 (CD134) antibody, ivuxolimab, was used to treat the patients. Broader study findings: Clonal expansion by week 6 occurred in CD4+ and CD8+ blood T cells (at 0.1 to 3.0 mg/kg).

Germline V gene lookup returns CDR1 MNHEY and CDR2 SVGAGI. Germline trimming cut 2 bases from V and 3 bases from J; bases unmatched to any gene: 4. This CDR3 region has 14 residues. The chain carries TRBV6-5 and TRBJ2-7, with TRBD2 matching 7 bases. The receptor was isolated from an adult with an advanced solid tumor such as melanoma, head and neck, liver or kidney cancer. The material sequenced was CD4+ or CD8+ T cells sorted from blood, taken in a trial of the OX40 agonist ivuxolimab. In DNA form, the CDR3 reads TGTGCCAGCAGTTACCCCGGGGGGAGCTACGAGCAGTACTTC. This codes for CASSYPGGSYEQYF.